Detailed here is one TCR beta chain. The antigen it recognizes is unknown. Base quality data are lacking; no much larger clone is found one base away. The data were obtained in a study of blood T cell repertoires in COVID-19 (dated by TCRdb to about 2020). Describing the broader study: Collaborator samples came from the United States, Italy and Spain and covered acute and convalescent phases of COVID-19. Deeply sampled blood TCRbeta repertoires from subjects exposed to, actively infected with, or recovered from COVID-19 were included in the dataset. The repertoires were released in a freely available public database meant as a resource for research on the immune response to SARS-CoV-2. The material from the prospective study consisted of cDNA or gDNA derived from T cells, B-cell-depleted T cells, or PBMCs. Where HLA class I and class II types were available, the types were taken from metadata supplied by the sample provider, not from assay-based typing. The sample metadata nearly always contained a de-identified subject ID, COVID-19 status, age in years and sex. Samples came from the ongoing ImmuneRACE study (first 160 participants) plus 1,254 subjects from 6 global collaborators. Here is what the overall study found, with its caveats: How much clinical and demographic metadata was included differed by source and by participant, and the metadata was provided uncurated.

Via the germline V gene, CDR1 is LGHNA and CDR2 YNFKEQ. From the cysteine up to the phenylalanine, the CDR3 has a length of 15 residues. The CDR3 DNA has 45 bases and is translated from base 1. At the junction V is shortened by 3 bases and J by 1 base; bases outside the gene matches: 1. TCRbeta CDR3 regions were amplified from genomic DNA using the immunoSEQ Assay, a bias-controlled multiplex PCR. Processing in the source paper ran as follows. The number of nucleated cells in each sample was estimated from the amplification of reference gene primers within the assay. To quantify the absolute abundance of each unique TCRbeta CDR3 rearrangement, sequence reads were collapsed and filtered. For each sample, productive Simpson clonality was calculated as the square root of Simpson's diversity index over productive rearrangements. Imported from immuneACCESS, the table was reduced by TCRdb to in-frame sequences with V and J called. These copies leave out some clones; in studies compared against another copy, an unresolved V gene accounts for under half, and the cause of the remainder is not known. V and J calls and clone size are as listed in that table; D and trimming were resolved from the DNA. This sample holds approximately 62,000 clones; about 87% were observed only once. The ten largest make up 1.4% of the sample.

The collaborating institutions used their own protocols to collect whole blood in K2EDTA tubes. For TCRbeta analysis, collaborator samples were shipped as frozen whole blood, as isolated PBMCs, or as DNA extracted from either sample type. The TCR comes from a man in his 60s with acute or convalescent COVID-19. The chain links TRBV4-2 with TRBJ2-7, with 12 central nucleotides matching TRBD2. The sample consisted of peripheral blood. The CDR3 corresponds to CASSQTSGSSYEQYF. The bases read TGTGCCAGCAGCCAGACTAGCGGGAGTTCCTACGAGCAGTACTTC.